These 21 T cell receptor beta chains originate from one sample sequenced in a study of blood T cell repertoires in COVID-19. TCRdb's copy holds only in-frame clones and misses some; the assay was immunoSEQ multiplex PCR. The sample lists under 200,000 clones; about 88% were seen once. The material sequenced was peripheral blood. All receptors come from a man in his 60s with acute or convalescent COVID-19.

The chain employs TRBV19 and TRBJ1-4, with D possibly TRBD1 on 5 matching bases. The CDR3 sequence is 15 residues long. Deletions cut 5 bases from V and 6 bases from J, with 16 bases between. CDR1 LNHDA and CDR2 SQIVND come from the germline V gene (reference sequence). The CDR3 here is CASSYSGNLDEKLFF. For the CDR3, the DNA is TGTGCCAGTAGTTACTCAGGGAATTTGGATGAAAAACTGTTTTTT.

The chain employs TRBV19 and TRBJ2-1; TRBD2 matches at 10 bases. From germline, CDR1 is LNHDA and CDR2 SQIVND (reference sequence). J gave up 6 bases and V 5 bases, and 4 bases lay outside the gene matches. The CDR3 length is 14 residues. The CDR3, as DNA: TGTGCCAGTAGTCCTAGCGGGAGATCCAATGAGCAGTTCTTC. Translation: CASSPSGRSNEQFF.

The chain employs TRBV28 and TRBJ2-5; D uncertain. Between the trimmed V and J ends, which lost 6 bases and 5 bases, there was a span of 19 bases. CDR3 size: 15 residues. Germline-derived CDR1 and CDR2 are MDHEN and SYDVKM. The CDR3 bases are TGTGCCAGCAGCCCCGTGGGCAGGCTTGCGGAGACCCAGTACTTC. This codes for CASSPVGRLAETQYF.

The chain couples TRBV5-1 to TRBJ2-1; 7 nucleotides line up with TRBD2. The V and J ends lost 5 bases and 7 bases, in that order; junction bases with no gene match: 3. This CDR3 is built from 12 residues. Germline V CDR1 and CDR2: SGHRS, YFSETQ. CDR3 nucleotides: TGCGCCAGCAGACTCGGGGGGAATGAGCAGTTCTTC. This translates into CASRLGGNEQFF.

CDR3 residues: CASSIRGGTEAFF. The CDR3 DNA is TGTGCCAGTAGTATAAGGGGGGGTACTGAAGCTTTCTTT. The V and J genes are TRBV19 and TRBJ1-1, with D perhaps matching TRBD1 (6 bases). The CDR3 has 13 residues. V was cut by 2 bases and J by 5 bases, with 9 bases left in between. Germline CDR1 is LNHDA and CDR2 is SQIVND (reference sequence).

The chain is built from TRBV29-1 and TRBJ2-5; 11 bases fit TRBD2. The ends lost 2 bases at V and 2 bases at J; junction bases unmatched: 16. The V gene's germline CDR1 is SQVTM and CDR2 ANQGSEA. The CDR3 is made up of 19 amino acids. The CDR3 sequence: CSVELLGGGLAGRQETQYF. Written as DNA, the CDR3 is TGCAGCGTTGAACTCCTCGGAGGTGGACTAGCGGGTAGACAAGAGACCCAGTACTTC.

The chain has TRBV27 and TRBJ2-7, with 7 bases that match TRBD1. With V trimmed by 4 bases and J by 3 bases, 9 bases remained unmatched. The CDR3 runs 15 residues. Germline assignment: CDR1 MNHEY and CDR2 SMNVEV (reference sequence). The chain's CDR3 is CASSSPTGVSYEQYF. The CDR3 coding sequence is TGTGCCAGCAGTTCCCCTACAGGGGTGAGCTACGAGCAGTACTTC.

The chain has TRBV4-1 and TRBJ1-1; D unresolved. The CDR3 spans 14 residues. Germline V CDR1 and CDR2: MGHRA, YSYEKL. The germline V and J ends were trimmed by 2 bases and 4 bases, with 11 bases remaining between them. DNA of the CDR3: TGCGCCAGCAGCCAAACCAGATCAGTCACTGAAGCTTTCTTT. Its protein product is CASSQTRSVTEAFF.

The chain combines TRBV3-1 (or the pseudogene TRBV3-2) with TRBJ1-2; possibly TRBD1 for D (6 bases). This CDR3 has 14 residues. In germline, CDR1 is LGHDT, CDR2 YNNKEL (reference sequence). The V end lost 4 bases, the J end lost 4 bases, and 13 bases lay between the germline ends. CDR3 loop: CASSPSTGLYGYTF. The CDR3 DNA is TGTGCCAGCAGCCCCTCGACAGGCCTCTATGGCTACACCTTC.

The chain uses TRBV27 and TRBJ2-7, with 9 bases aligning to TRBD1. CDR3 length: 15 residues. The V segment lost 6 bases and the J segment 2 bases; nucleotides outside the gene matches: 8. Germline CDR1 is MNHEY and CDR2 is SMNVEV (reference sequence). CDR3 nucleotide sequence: TGTGCCAGCAGATCCACGGGGGACAGGGCCTACGAGCAGTACTTC. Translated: CASRSTGDRAYEQYF.

CDR3 region: CASTPGLAGATDTQYF. In DNA form, the CDR3 reads TGTGCCAGTACCCCGGGACTAGCGGGGGCCACAGATACGCAGTATTTT. The chain joins TRBV19 to TRBJ2-3; 14 nucleotides align to TRBD2. The CDR3 has 16 amino acids. Germline values: CDR1 LNHDA, CDR2 SQIVND (reference sequence). V lost 7 bases and J lost 2; bases outside the gene matches: 5. Full variable domain (remainder filled in from reference TRBV19 and TRBJ2-3): DGGITQSPKYLFRKEGQNVTLSCEQNLNHDAMYWYRQDPGQGLRLIYYSQIVNDFQKGDIAEGYSVSREKKESFPLTVTSAQKNPTAFYLCASTPGLAGATDTQYFGPGTRLTVL.

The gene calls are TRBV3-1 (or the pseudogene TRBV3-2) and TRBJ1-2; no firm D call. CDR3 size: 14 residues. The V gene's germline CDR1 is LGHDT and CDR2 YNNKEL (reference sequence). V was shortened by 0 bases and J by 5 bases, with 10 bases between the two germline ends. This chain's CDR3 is CASSQDEAMYGYTF. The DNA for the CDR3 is TGTGCCAGCAGCCAAGATGAGGCAATGTATGGCTACACCTTC.

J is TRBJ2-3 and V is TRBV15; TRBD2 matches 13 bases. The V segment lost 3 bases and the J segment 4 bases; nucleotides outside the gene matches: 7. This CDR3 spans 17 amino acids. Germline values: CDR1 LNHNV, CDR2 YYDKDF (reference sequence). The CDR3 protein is CATSRTTSGRGSDTQYF. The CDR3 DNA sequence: TGTGCCACCAGCAGGACTACTAGCGGGAGGGGATCAGATACGCAGTATTTT.

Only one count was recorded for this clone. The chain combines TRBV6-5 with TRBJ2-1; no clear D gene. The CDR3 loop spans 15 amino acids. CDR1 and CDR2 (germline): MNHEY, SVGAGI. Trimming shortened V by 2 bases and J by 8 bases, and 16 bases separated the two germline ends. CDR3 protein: CASSYGSQDGDEQFF. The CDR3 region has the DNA TGTGCCAGCAGTTACGGTTCCCAGGATGGCGATGAGCAGTTCTTC.

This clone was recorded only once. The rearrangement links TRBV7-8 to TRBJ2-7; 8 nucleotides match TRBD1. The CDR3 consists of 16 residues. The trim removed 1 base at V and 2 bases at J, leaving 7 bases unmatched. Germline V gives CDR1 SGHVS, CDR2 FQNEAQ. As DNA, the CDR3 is TGTGCCAGCAGCTTAGGTCGGGACAGGAAAGCCTACGAGCAGTACTTC. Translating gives CASSLGRDRKAYEQYF.

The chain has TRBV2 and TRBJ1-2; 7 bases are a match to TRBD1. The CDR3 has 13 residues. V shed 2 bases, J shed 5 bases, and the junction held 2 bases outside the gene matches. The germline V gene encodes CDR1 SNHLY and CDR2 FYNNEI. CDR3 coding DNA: TGTGCCAGCAGTGAAAACAGGGGTTATGGCTACACCTTC. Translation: CASSENRGYGYTF.

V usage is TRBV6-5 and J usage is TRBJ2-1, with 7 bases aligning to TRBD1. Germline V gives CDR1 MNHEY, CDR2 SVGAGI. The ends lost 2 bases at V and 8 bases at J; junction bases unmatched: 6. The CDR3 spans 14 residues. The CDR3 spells CASSYGAGGDEQFF. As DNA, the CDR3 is TGTGCCAGCAGTTACGGGGCAGGGGGTGATGAGCAGTTCTTC.

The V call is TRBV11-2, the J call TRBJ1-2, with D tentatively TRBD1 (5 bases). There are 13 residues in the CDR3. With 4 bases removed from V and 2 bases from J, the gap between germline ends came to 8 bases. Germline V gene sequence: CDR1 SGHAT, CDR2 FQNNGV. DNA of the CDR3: TGTGCCAGCAGCTCGGGACTGAACTATGGCTACACCTTC. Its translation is CASSSGLNYGYTF.

CDR3 amino acids: CSVERSREGGYTF. CDR3 in DNA: TGCAGCGTTGAAAGGTCCAGGGAGGGGGGCTACACCTTC. The chain uses TRBV29-1 and TRBJ1-2; D might be TRBD1 (5 bases). The V gene lost 2 bases and the J gene lost 8 bases, with 15 bases spanning the gap. There are 13 residues in the CDR3. Germline loops: CDR1 SQVTM, CDR2 ANQGSEA.

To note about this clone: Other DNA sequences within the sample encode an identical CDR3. CDR3 amino acids: CASSFYRGVGTEAFF. CDR3 nucleotide sequence: TGTGCCAGCAGCTTTTACAGGGGGGTTGGAACTGAAGCTTTCTTT. The J gene is TRBJ1-1, the V gene TRBV5-6; 8 positions match TRBD1. Trimming at V came to 2 bases and at J to 5 bases, leaving 8 bases not matched to a gene. Germline CDR1 SGHDT, CDR2 YYEEEE. This CDR3 region has 15 residues.

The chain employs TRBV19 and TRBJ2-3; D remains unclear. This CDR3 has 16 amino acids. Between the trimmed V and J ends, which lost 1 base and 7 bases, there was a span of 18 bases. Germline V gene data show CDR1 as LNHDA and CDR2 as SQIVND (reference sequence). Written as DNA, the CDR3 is TGTGCCAGTAGTATAGCCCCCACCGGAGCTCAAAATACGCAGTATTTT. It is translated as CASSIAPTGAQNTQYF.